These T cell receptor beta chains were read from a single sample in a study of memory CD4+ T cells and cytomegalovirus serostatus. The repertoire was sequenced with immunoSEQ multiplex PCR; TCRdb's copy has only in-frame clones and lacks some. This sample has over 75,000 clones, with about four fifths found just once. The sample comprised memory CD4+ T cells from blood. The origin of the receptors is an adult in good health and CMV-seropositive. The CDR3 runs from the conserved cysteine through the conserved F or W. Each record gives: J gene, clone size, D gene, V gene, CDR3 DNA, CDR3 protein. A D gene is named only where the DNA matches it firmly. Clone sizes are given selectively: once, few, many, or a class where the clone is expanded.

j_gene: TRBJ1-3
abundance: NA
d_gene: TRBD1
v_gene: TRBV7-2
CDR3nt: TGTGCCAGCAGCCGTACGCAGGGGGCGGGAAACACCATATATTTT
CDR3aa: CASSRTQGAGNTIYF

j_gene: TRBJ1-6
abundance: NA
d_gene: NA
v_gene: TRBV2
CDR3nt: TGTGCCAGCAGTGCTCTGGGGGGCGATGGAAATTCACCCCTCCACTTT
CDR3aa: CASSALGGDGNSPLHF

j_gene: TRBJ1-1
abundance: NA
d_gene: NA
v_gene: TRBV29-1
CDR3nt: TGCAGCGTTGTCGGTCAGGGGACCCATGAAGCTTTCTTT
CDR3aa: CSVVGQGTHEAFF

j_gene: TRBJ2-3
abundance: few
d_gene: TRBD1
v_gene: TRBV7-9
CDR3nt: TGTGCCAGCAGCTTAATTCAGGGGGCAAGAGATACGCAGTATTTT
CDR3aa: CASSLIQGARDTQYF

j_gene: TRBJ1-5
abundance: NA
d_gene: NA
v_gene: TRBV6-1
CDR3nt: TGTGCCAGCAGGTCAGATAGCAATCAGCCCCAGCATTTT
CDR3aa: CASRSDSNQPQHF

j_gene: TRBJ2-2
abundance: NA
d_gene: TRBD2
v_gene: TRBV7-2
CDR3nt: TGTGCCAGCAGCTTAGGGCTAGCGGCAAGCACCGGGGAGCTGTTTTTT
CDR3aa: CASSLGLAASTGELFF

j_gene: TRBJ2-7
abundance: NA
d_gene: TRBD1
v_gene: TRBV14
CDR3nt: TGTGCCAGCAGCCAATCCTTGGACAGGGGGCAGTACTTC
CDR3aa: CASSQSLDRGQYF

j_gene: TRBJ2-1
abundance: NA
d_gene: TRBD2
v_gene: TRBV7-2
CDR3nt: TGTGCCAGCAGCTCGGGACTAGCGGGTACCGTTCGGCAGTTCTTC
CDR3aa: CASSSGLAGTVRQFF

j_gene: TRBJ2-1
abundance: NA
d_gene: TRBD1
v_gene: TRBV7-6
CDR3nt: TGTGCCAGCAGCTTAGCGGGACAGAATTTTTACAATGAGCAGTTCTTC
CDR3aa: CASSLAGQNFYNEQFF

j_gene: TRBJ1-5
abundance: NA
d_gene: NA
v_gene: TRBV7-9
CDR3nt: TGTGCCAGCAGTCCAGGGGTAAATCAGCCCCAGCATTTT
CDR3aa: CASSPGVNQPQHF

j_gene: TRBJ1-2
abundance: NA
d_gene: TRBD1
v_gene: TRBV2
CDR3nt: TGTGCCAGCTCTCCGGGACAGAACTATGGCTACACCTTC
CDR3aa: CASSPGQNYGYTF

j_gene: TRBJ2-7
abundance: NA
d_gene: NA
v_gene: TRBV5-8
CDR3nt: TGTGCCAGCAGCCCCGAGTGGTGGAACTACGAGCAGTACTTC
CDR3aa: CASSPEWWNYEQYF

j_gene: TRBJ1-1
abundance: few
d_gene: NA
v_gene: TRBV12-5
CDR3nt: TGTGCTAGTGGTTTAGAGGAGAACACTGAAGCTTTCTTT
CDR3aa: CASGLEENTEAFF

j_gene: TRBJ1-5
abundance: once
d_gene: NA
v_gene: TRBV16
CDR3nt: TGTGCCAGCAGCCAATTTGGGGTACGCAATCAGCCCCAGCATTTT
CDR3aa: CASSQFGVRNQPQHF

j_gene: TRBJ2-7
abundance: NA
d_gene: NA
v_gene: TRBV18
CDR3nt: TGTGCCAGCTCACCCCGGGACTCCGAAGGTAACGAGCAGTACTTC
CDR3aa: CASSPRDSEGNEQYF

j_gene: TRBJ1-5
abundance: NA
d_gene: TRBD1
v_gene: TRBV28
CDR3nt: TGTGCCAGCAGTTTAGACAGGGGGGGGGTTCAGCCCCAGCATTTT
CDR3aa: CASSLDRGGVQPQHF

j_gene: TRBJ2-2
abundance: NA
d_gene: NA
v_gene: TRBV11-2
CDR3nt: TGTGCCAGCAGCCGATTTTCGAACACCGGGGAGCTGTTTTTT
CDR3aa: CASSRFSNTGELFF

j_gene: TRBJ2-7
abundance: NA
d_gene: NA
v_gene: TRBV28
CDR3nt: TGTGCCAGCAGTTCCTTCCTGGGTCCCTTCCCCCTTTTC
CDR3aa: CASSSFLGPFPLF

j_gene: TRBJ2-5
abundance: NA
d_gene: NA
v_gene: TRBV18
CDR3nt: TGTGCCAGCTCACCATTAGTCGGTGCGGGGTTTGAGACCCAGTACTTC
CDR3aa: CASSPLVGAGFETQYF

j_gene: TRBJ1-1
abundance: NA
d_gene: NA
v_gene: TRBV5-8
CDR3nt: TGTGCCAGCAGCTCTTCGGGGAACACTGAAGCTTTCTTT
CDR3aa: CASSSSGNTEAFF

j_gene: TRBJ2-7
abundance: NA
d_gene: TRBD1
v_gene: TRBV18
CDR3nt: TGTGCCAGCTCGCAGGGACAGGACTACGAGCAGTACTTC
CDR3aa: CASSQGQDYEQYF

j_gene: TRBJ2-1
abundance: NA
d_gene: TRBD1
v_gene: TRBV27
CDR3nt: TGTGCCAGCAGAGCCGGGACAGGTATCAATGAGCAGTTCTTC
CDR3aa: CASRAGTGINEQFF

j_gene: TRBJ2-5
abundance: NA
d_gene: TRBD2
v_gene: TRBV7-6
CDR3nt: TGTGCCAGCAGCTTAGGTAGCGGCGGGAGGGCCGGGTGGGCCCAAGAGACCCAGTACTTC
CDR3aa: CASSLGSGGRAGWAQETQYF

j_gene: TRBJ1-2
abundance: NA
d_gene: NA
v_gene: TRBV7-8
CDR3nt: TGTGCCAGCAGCCAGCCCGCCGGCCCTGACTATGGCTACACCTTC
CDR3aa: CASSQPAGPDYGYTF

j_gene: TRBJ2-7
abundance: NA
d_gene: TRBD1
v_gene: TRBV11-2
CDR3nt: TGTGCCAGCAGCTTAAGGGACAGGGGGCACGAGCAGTACTTC
CDR3aa: CASSLRDRGHEQYF

j_gene: TRBJ2-1
abundance: NA
d_gene: NA
v_gene: TRBV7-3
CDR3nt: TGTGCCAGCAGCCCATTCGGTGGAGATGAGCAGTTCTTC
CDR3aa: CASSPFGGDEQFF

j_gene: TRBJ2-7
abundance: NA
d_gene: NA
v_gene: TRBV6-5
CDR3nt: TGTGCCAGCAGTACCCCCTTCACGGCCAGCTACGAGCAGTACTTC
CDR3aa: CASSTPFTASYEQYF

j_gene: TRBJ2-5
abundance: few
d_gene: TRBD2
v_gene: TRBV18
CDR3nt: TGTGCCAGCTCTGAGCGGGAGCGGGAGACCCAGTACTTC
CDR3aa: CASSERERETQYF

j_gene: TRBJ2-5
abundance: NA
d_gene: TRBD1
v_gene: TRBV7-2
CDR3nt: TGTGCCAGCAGCCCGGGACAGCAAGAGACCCAGTACTTC
CDR3aa: CASSPGQQETQYF

j_gene: TRBJ2-1
abundance: NA
d_gene: TRBD1
v_gene: TRBV28
CDR3nt: TGTGCCAGCAGTTTAATCGGGACAGGGGGCTTCGGCTACAATGAGCAGTTCTTC
CDR3aa: CASSLIGTGGFGYNEQFF

j_gene: TRBJ2-3
abundance: NA
d_gene: TRBD1
v_gene: TRBV2
CDR3nt: TGTGCCAGCAGTGAAGCCTCCAGGGGGCAAGATACGCAGTATTTT
CDR3aa: CASSEASRGQDTQYF

j_gene: TRBJ2-2
abundance: NA
d_gene: TRBD2
v_gene: TRBV7-9
CDR3nt: TGTGCCAGCAGCCGAGGCGGGAGAAACACCGGGGAGCTGTTTTTT
CDR3aa: CASSRGGRNTGELFF

j_gene: TRBJ2-7
abundance: NA
d_gene: NA
v_gene: TRBV7-2
CDR3nt: TGTGCCAGCAGCTTAAAAGCCGCGGAGCAGTACTTC
CDR3aa: CASSLKAAEQYF

j_gene: TRBJ2-5
abundance: once
d_gene: TRBD1
v_gene: TRBV18
CDR3nt: TGTGCCAGCTCACCAGGGACAGGGGAGACCCAGTACTTC
CDR3aa: CASSPGTGETQYF

j_gene: TRBJ1-5
abundance: once
d_gene: NA
v_gene: TRBV18
CDR3nt: TGTGCCAGCTCACCCTTGGATCAGCCCCAGCATTTT
CDR3aa: CASSPLDQPQHF

j_gene: TRBJ2-1
abundance: NA
d_gene: TRBD2
v_gene: TRBV5-4
CDR3nt: TGTGCCAGCAGCCGGCTTGCGGGAGCAGGCTACGAGCAGTTCTTC
CDR3aa: CASSRLAGAGYEQFF

j_gene: TRBJ1-5
abundance: NA
d_gene: TRBD1
v_gene: TRBV19
CDR3nt: TGTGCCAGTAGTATCTTGCAGGGGGGGAATCAGCCCCAGCATTTT
CDR3aa: CASSILQGGNQPQHF

j_gene: TRBJ2-7
abundance: NA
d_gene: NA
v_gene: TRBV7-2
CDR3nt: TGTGCCAGCACGCCGGGGGACAGCTCCTACGAGCAGTACTTC
CDR3aa: CASTPGDSSYEQYF

j_gene: TRBJ2-3
abundance: once
d_gene: NA
v_gene: TRBV5-1
CDR3nt: TGCGCCAGCAGCGAGGGACTTGAGATCACAGATACGCAGTATTTT
CDR3aa: CASSEGLEITDTQYF

j_gene: TRBJ2-7
abundance: few
d_gene: TRBD2
v_gene: TRBV7-2
CDR3nt: TGTGCCAGCAGCCTGACCGGGACTAGTGACTACGAGCAGTACTTC
CDR3aa: CASSLTGTSDYEQYF

j_gene: TRBJ1-1
abundance: NA
d_gene: NA
v_gene: TRBV7-9
CDR3nt: TGTGCCAGCAGCGCGACAGAGAACACTGAAGCTTTCTTT
CDR3aa: CASSATENTEAFF

j_gene: TRBJ1-4
abundance: few
d_gene: TRBD1
v_gene: TRBV5-1
CDR3nt: TGCGCCAGCAGCTCGGGACAGGGAAGCGAAAAACTGTTTTTT
CDR3aa: CASSSGQGSEKLFF

j_gene: TRBJ2-7
abundance: NA
d_gene: TRBD1
v_gene: TRBV5-6
CDR3nt: TGTGCCAGCAGCTTGTCCGGGACAGTTGCCTACGAGCAGTACTTC
CDR3aa: CASSLSGTVAYEQYF

j_gene: TRBJ2-1
abundance: few
d_gene: TRBD1
v_gene: TRBV4-3
CDR3nt: TGCGCCAGCAGCCTCCAGACAGGGGCCGGGAATGAGCAGTTCTTC
CDR3aa: CASSLQTGAGNEQFF

j_gene: TRBJ2-3
abundance: NA
d_gene: TRBD2
v_gene: TRBV29-1
CDR3nt: TGCAGCGGAACAGCGGGAGCAATGGATACGCAGTATTTT
CDR3aa: CSGTAGAMDTQYF

j_gene: TRBJ1-1
abundance: NA
d_gene: NA
v_gene: TRBV4-1
CDR3nt: TGCGCCAGCAGCCACGGCAGGGGGAACACTGAAGCTTTCTTT
CDR3aa: CASSHGRGNTEAFF

j_gene: TRBJ2-5
abundance: NA
d_gene: TRBD1
v_gene: TRBV9
CDR3nt: TGTGCCAGCAGCGAGCGACAGGGCGGGGAGACCCAGTACTTC
CDR3aa: CASSERQGGETQYF

j_gene: TRBJ1-2
abundance: NA
d_gene: NA
v_gene: TRBV5-1
CDR3nt: TGCGCCAGCAGCTTGGACAGGCTCAGCTATGGCTACACCTTC
CDR3aa: CASSLDRLSYGYTF

j_gene: TRBJ2-2
abundance: NA
d_gene: TRBD1
v_gene: TRBV7-9
CDR3nt: TGTGCCAGCAGCCCCCCAGGCCAGGGGGCTGCCGGGGAGCTGTTTTTT
CDR3aa: CASSPPGQGAAGELFF

j_gene: TRBJ1-5
abundance: NA
d_gene: NA
v_gene: TRBV6-1
CDR3nt: TGTGCCAGCATTAAAGACAGCTTGAATCAGCCCCAGCATTTT
CDR3aa: CASIKDSLNQPQHF

j_gene: TRBJ2-3
abundance: NA
d_gene: NA
v_gene: TRBV4-1
CDR3nt: TGCGCCAGCAGCCAAGGCCTAACCGGCCTGGGCACAGATACGCAGTATTTT
CDR3aa: CASSQGLTGLGTDTQYF

j_gene: TRBJ2-5
abundance: NA
d_gene: NA
v_gene: TRBV5-1
CDR3nt: TGCGCCAGCAGCTTGGGGTCTGGACAAGAGACCCAGTACTTC
CDR3aa: CASSLGSGQETQYF

j_gene: TRBJ2-2
abundance: NA
d_gene: TRBD1
v_gene: TRBV10-3
CDR3nt: TGTGCCACGCATCCGGGACAGGGACCCACCGGGGAGCTGTTTTTT
CDR3aa: CATHPGQGPTGELFF

j_gene: TRBJ2-7
abundance: NA
d_gene: NA
v_gene: TRBV7-2
CDR3nt: TGTGCCAGCAGCCCCCCATCTAAATACGAGCAGTACTTC
CDR3aa: CASSPPSKYEQYF

j_gene: TRBJ1-3
abundance: NA
d_gene: NA
v_gene: TRBV9
CDR3nt: TGTGCCAGCAGCGTAGGCCGAGGGAGCTCTGGAAACACCATATATTTT
CDR3aa: CASSVGRGSSGNTIYF

j_gene: TRBJ2-5
abundance: few
d_gene: TRBD2
v_gene: TRBV5-4
CDR3nt: TGTGCCAGCAGCTTGGAACTAGCGGGAGGTCGGGAGACCCAGTACTTC
CDR3aa: CASSLELAGGRETQYF

j_gene: TRBJ1-3
abundance: NA
d_gene: NA
v_gene: TRBV7-9
CDR3nt: TGTGCCAGCAGCTTAGAATACAACGGAAACACCATATATTTT
CDR3aa: CASSLEYNGNTIYF

j_gene: TRBJ1-5
abundance: NA
d_gene: NA
v_gene: TRBV2
CDR3nt: TGTGCCAGCAGGCAGGGGAATAGCAATCAGCCCCAGCATTTT
CDR3aa: CASRQGNSNQPQHF

j_gene: TRBJ2-1
abundance: NA
d_gene: TRBD2
v_gene: TRBV9
CDR3nt: TGTGCCAGCAGCGTAGATGGACTAGCCTACAATGAGCAGTTCTTC
CDR3aa: CASSVDGLAYNEQFF

j_gene: TRBJ2-7
abundance: NA
d_gene: NA
v_gene: TRBV2
CDR3nt: TGTGCCAGCAGTGTCGCCGTTGGGAAGGGTTACGAGCAGTACTTC
CDR3aa: CASSVAVGKGYEQYF